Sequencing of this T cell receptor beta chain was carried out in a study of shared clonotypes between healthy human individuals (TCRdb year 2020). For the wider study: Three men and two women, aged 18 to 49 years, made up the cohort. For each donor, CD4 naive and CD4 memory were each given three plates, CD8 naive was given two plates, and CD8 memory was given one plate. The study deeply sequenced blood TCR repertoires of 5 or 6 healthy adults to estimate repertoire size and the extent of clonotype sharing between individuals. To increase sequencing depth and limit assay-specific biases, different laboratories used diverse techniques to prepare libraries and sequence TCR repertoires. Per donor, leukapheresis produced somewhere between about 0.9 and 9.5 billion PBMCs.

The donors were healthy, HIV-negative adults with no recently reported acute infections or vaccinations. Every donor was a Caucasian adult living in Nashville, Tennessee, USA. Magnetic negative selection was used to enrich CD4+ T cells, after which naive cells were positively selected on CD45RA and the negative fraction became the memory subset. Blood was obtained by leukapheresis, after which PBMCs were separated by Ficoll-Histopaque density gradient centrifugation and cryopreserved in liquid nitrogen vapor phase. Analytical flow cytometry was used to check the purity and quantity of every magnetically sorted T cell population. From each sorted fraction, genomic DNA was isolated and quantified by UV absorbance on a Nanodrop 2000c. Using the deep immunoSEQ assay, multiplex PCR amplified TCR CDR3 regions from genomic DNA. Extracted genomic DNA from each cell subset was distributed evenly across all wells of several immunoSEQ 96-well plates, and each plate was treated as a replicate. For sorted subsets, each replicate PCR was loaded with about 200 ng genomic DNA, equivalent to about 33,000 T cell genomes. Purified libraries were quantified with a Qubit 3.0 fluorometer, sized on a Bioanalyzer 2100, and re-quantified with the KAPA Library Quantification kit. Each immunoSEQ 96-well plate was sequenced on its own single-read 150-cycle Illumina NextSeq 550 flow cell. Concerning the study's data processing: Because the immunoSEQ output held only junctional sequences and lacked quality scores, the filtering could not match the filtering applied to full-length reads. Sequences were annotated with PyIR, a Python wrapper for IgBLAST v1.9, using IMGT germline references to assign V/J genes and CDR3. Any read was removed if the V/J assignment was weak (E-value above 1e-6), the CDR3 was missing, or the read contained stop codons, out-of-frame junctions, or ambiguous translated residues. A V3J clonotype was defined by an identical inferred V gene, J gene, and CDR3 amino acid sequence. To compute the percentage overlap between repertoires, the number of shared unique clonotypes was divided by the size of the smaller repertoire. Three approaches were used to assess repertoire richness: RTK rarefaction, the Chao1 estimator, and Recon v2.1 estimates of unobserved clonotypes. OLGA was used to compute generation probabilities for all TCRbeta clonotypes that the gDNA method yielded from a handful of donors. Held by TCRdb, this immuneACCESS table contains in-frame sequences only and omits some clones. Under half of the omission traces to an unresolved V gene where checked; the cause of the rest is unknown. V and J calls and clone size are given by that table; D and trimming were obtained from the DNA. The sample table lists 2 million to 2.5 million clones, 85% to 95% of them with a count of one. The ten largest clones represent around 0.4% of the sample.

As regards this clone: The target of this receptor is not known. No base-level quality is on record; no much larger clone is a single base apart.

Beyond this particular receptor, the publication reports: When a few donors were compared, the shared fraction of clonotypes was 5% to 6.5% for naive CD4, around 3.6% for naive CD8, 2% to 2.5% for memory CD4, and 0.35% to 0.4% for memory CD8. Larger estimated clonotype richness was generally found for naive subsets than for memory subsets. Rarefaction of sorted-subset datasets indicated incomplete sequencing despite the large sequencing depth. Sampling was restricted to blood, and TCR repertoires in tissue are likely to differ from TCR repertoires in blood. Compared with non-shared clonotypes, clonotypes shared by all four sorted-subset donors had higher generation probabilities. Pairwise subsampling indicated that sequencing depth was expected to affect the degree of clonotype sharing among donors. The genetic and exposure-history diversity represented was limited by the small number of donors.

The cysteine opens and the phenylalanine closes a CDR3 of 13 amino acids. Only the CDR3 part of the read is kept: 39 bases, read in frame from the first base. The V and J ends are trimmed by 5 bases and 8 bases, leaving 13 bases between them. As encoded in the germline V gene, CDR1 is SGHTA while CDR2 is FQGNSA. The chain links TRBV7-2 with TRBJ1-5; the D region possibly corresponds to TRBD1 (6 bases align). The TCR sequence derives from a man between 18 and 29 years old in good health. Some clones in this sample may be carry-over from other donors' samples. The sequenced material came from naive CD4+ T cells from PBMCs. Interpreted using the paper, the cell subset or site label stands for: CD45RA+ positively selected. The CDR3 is CASSRTVPEPQHF. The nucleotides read TGTGCCAGCAGCCGGACAGTTCCTGAGCCCCAGCATTTT.